This record covers a single T cell receptor (beta chain). Its specificity is unknown. Trimming removed 3 bases from V and 5 bases from J; junction bases left unmatched: 8. CDR3 length: 15 amino acids. Germline CDR1 and CDR2: ENHRY and SYGVKD. Random hexamers were used to reverse transcribe 0.5 to 1 ug of RNA. Coverage of TCR beta CDR3 amplification by immunoSEQ multiplex PCR extended to 54 Vbeta and 13 Jbeta. One entry per CDR3 protein results from TCRdb running MiXCR on the immunoSEQ multiplex PCR reads. The sample consists of around 270,000 distinct CDR3 sequences, 75% to 85% of them appearing once. High-throughput TCR beta sequencing covered peripheral CD8+ and CD4+ T cells. The multiple sclerosis controls were treatment-naive patients, and their relapsing-remitting disease was stable or active. These data originate in a study of CD8 T cells in Susac syndrome. Study results and caveats: The study conceded that relatively few individuals underwent its TCR sequencing and HLA analysis.

This receptor was obtained from a human donor with multiple sclerosis. The J gene is TRBJ2-5, the V gene TRBV10-3, with 8 bases aligning to TRBD2. Material for sequencing was CD8+ T cells from PBMCs. The CDR3 is CAISDPAGGGETQYF. In nucleotides, the CDR3 is TGTGCCATCAGTGATCCTGCGGGAGGAGGTGAGACCCAGTACTTC.